This paragraph reports one T cell receptor (beta chain). This entry is derived from a study of blood T cell repertoires in COVID-19. The overall study: Sites across the United States, Italy and Spain contributed samples from acute and convalescent COVID-19. PBMCs, B-cell-depleted T cells, or T cells were the source of the cDNA or gDNA that made up the material.

The V gene's germline CDR1 is GTSNPN and CDR2 SVGIG (reference sequence). The CDR3 is made up of 13 amino acids. V was cut by 0 bases and J by 2 bases, with 7 bases left in between. In the source study's methods: Amplification of reference gene primers provided the estimated nucleated cell counts. Sequencing was performed with immunoSEQ multiplex PCR; in TCRdb, only in-frame clones are kept and a portion is missing. V and J calls and clone size are given by that table; D and trimming were obtained from the DNA. Found here are 65,000 to 90,000 clones, roughly 84% of them singletons; the top ten hold 22%.

The rearrangement joins TRBV30 to TRBJ1-2; D is unresolved. The sequence came from a woman older than 75 in a cohort sampled during active or convalescent COVID-19. The sample was peripheral blood. CDR3 coding DNA: TGTGCCTGGAGTGTCACAGCCAACTATGGCTACACCTTC. It encodes CAWSVTANYGYTF. The whole variable domain, remainder taken from reference TRBV30 and TRBJ1-2, is SQTIHQWPATLVQPVGSPLSLECTVEGTSNPNLYWYRQAAGRGLQLLFYSVGIGQISSEVPQNLSASRPQDRQFILSSKKLLLSDSGFYLCAWSVTANYGYTFGSGTRLTVV.